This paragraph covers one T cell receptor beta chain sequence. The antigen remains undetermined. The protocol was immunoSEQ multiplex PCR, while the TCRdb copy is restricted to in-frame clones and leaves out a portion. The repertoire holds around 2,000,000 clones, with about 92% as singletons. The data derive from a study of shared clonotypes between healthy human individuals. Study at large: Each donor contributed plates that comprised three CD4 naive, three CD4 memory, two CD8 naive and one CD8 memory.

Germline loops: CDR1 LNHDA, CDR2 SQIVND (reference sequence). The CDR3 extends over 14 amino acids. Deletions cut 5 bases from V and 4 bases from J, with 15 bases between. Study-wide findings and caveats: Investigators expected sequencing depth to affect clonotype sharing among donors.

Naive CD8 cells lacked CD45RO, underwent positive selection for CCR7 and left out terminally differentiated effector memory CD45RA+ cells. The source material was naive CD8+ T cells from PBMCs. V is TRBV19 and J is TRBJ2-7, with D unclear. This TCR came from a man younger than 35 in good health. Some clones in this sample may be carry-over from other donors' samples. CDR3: CASSERARIYEQYF. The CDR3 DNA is TGTGCCAGTAGTGAACGGGCCAGGATATACGAGCAGTACTTC.